What follows are 27 T cell receptor beta chains derived from one specimen sequenced in a study of blood T cell repertoires in COVID-19. Sequencing was performed with immunoSEQ multiplex PCR; in TCRdb, only in-frame clones are kept and a portion is missing. In the table there are about 280,000 clones, 80% to 95% of which are singletons. Sequences were obtained from PBMCs or T cells enriched from blood (not recorded which). Every receptor here comes from a man between 40 and 49 years old who had been exposed to COVID-19.

This clone was detected once. J is TRBJ2-3 and V is TRBV6-6; 14 positions agree with TRBD2. The CDR3 sequence is 18 residues long. The V gene end was trimmed by 5 bases and the J gene end by 2 bases; junction bases not matched to a gene: 9. Germline loops: CDR1 MNHNY, CDR2 SVGAGI (reference sequence). This CDR3 is CASSLITGLAGDTDTQYF. CDR3 nucleotide sequence: TGTGCCAGCAGTCTAATTACGGGACTAGCGGGAGACACAGATACGCAGTATTTT.

The rearrangement joins TRBV13 to TRBJ1-2; TRBD1 matches 7 bases. V trimming: 2 bases; J trimming: 3 bases; junction bases outside the gene matches: 9. This CDR3 region has 16 residues. Germline V CDR1 and CDR2: PRHDT, FYEKMQ (reference sequence). CDR3 residues: CASSLLSGGSDYGYTF. The CDR3 DNA reads TGTGCCAGCAGCTTACTCTCAGGGGGGTCTGACTATGGCTACACCTTC.

This clone has a single count. J is TRBJ1-6 and V is TRBV6-5; a possible D gene is TRBD1 (5 bases). Germline lookup yields CDR1 MNHEY and CDR2 SVGAGI. V was trimmed by 8 bases and J by 8 bases, leaving 7 bases between them. The CDR3 sequence is 11 residues long. The CDR3 here is CASGADSPLHF. Written as DNA, the CDR3 is TGTGCCAGCGGGGCAGATTCACCCCTCCACTTT.

This rearrangement joins TRBV15 to TRBJ2-1, with D perhaps TRBD2 (5 bases). Trimming cost V 4 bases and J 0 bases, with 10 bases left between them. CDR1 and CDR2 (germline): LNHNV, YYDKDF (reference sequence). The CDR3 spans 15 residues. The DNA of the CDR3 is TGTGCCACCAGCACCAGAGAGGGCTCCTACAATGAGCAGTTCTTC. Residues: CATSTREGSYNEQFF.

The chain joins TRBV30 to TRBJ2-4, with D unresolved. Germline assignment: CDR1 GTSNPN and CDR2 SVGIG (reference sequence). With 3 bases removed from V and 6 bases from J, the gap between germline ends came to 12 bases. This CDR3 comprises 13 residues. CDR3 sequence: CAWRGRGGNIQYF. The CDR3 nucleotides are TGTGCCTGGAGGGGTAGAGGCGGAAACATTCAGTACTTC.

This clone is a singleton in its sample. This rearrangement joins TRBV3-1 (or the pseudogene TRBV3-2) to TRBJ1-2; the D is unclear. The CDR3 covers 15 residues. Trimming stripped 1 base from V and 2 bases from J, with 11 bases between. From germline, CDR1 is LGHDT and CDR2 YNNKEL (reference sequence). CDR3 protein: CASSQGGGQNYGYTF. CDR3 DNA: TGTGCCAGCAGCCAAGGGGGAGGGCAAAACTATGGCTACACCTTC.

V is TRBV13 and J is TRBJ2-7; perhaps TRBD2 as D (6 bases). The CDR3 length is 16 residues. CDR1 is PRHDT and CDR2 is FYEKMQ in the germline V gene (reference sequence). Trimming cost V 3 bases and J 0 bases, with 15 bases left between them. The CDR3 here is CASSFQTGVSSYEQYF. CDR3 in DNA: TGTGCCAGCAGCTTTCAGACGGGGGTAAGCTCCTACGAGCAGTACTTC.

DNA for the CDR3: TGTGCCAGCAGCAAGACAGGGAACGGTGAAGCTTTCTTT. Protein: CASSKTGNGEAFF. This rearrangement joins TRBV7-3 to TRBJ1-1; 7 bases are shared with TRBD1. V was clipped by 5 bases and J by 7 bases; unmatched bases: 7. Germline V CDR1 and CDR2: SGHTA, FQGTGA. The CDR3 has 13 amino acids. The full variable domain, in which reference TRBV7-3 and TRBJ1-1 provide the parts outside the CDR3, is GAGVSQTPSNKVTEKGKYVELRCDPISGHTALYWYRQSLGQGPEFLIYFQGTGAADDSGLPNDRFFAVRPEGSVSTLKIQRTERGDSAVYLCASSKTGNGEAFFGQGTRLTVV.

The CDR3 reads CASSKWQGDTDTQYF. CDR3 nucleotide sequence: TGTGCCAGTAGTAAGTGGCAGGGCGACACAGATACGCAGTATTTT. The J gene is TRBJ2-3, the V gene TRBV19; tentative D call: TRBD1 (5 bases). The CDR3 runs 15 residues. CDR1 and CDR2 from the germline V gene are LNHDA and SQIVND (reference sequence). Trimming took off 4 bases at V and 2 bases at J, with 13 bases between the two ends.

The rearrangement joins TRBV12-5 to TRBJ2-7; 8 positions agree with TRBD1. The CDR3 spans 15 residues. Per germline, CDR1 LGHNT and CDR2 FRNRAP. The junction had 11 bases not matched to a gene; V was cut back by 5 bases and J by 5 bases. CDR3 sequence: CASGQKDRGGHEQYF. DNA of the CDR3: TGTGCTAGTGGTCAAAAAGACAGGGGTGGCCACGAGCAGTACTTC.

V gene TRBV5-1 combines with J gene TRBJ2-7; D is possibly TRBD1 (6 bases). Germline assignment: CDR1 SGHRS and CDR2 YFSETQ. CDR3 length equals 13 residues. V dropped 0 bases and J dropped 6 bases, with 10 bases sitting between them. CDR3 sequence (DNA): TGCGCCAGCAGCTTGGGGGGGCGAGGCGAGCAGTACTTC. This translates into CASSLGGRGEQYF.

V and J are TRBV6-5 and TRBJ2-3; TRBD2 is a possible D gene (5 bases). Trimming stripped 6 bases from V and 1 base from J, with 8 bases between. The CDR3 has 13 amino acids. Germline V lookup: CDR1 MNHEY, CDR2 SVGAGI. Written as DNA, the CDR3 is TGTGCCAGCAGAACAGCGGGCACAGATACGCAGTATTTT. It is translated as CASRTAGTDTQYF.

V and J are TRBV19 and TRBJ1-1; D is unresolved. Trimming shortened V by 0 bases and J by 0 bases, and 5 bases separated the two germline ends. The CDR3 has 14 residues. Germline CDR1 and CDR2: LNHDA and SQIVND (reference sequence). The CDR3 loop reads CASSIDRVNTEAFF. The CDR3 DNA sequence: TGTGCCAGTAGTATAGATCGGGTGAACACTGAAGCTTTCTTT. Variable domain in full (rest from reference TRBV19 and TRBJ1-1): DGGITQSPKYLFRKEGQNVTLSCEQNLNHDAMYWYRQDPGQGLRLIYYSQIVNDFQKGDIAEGYSVSREKKESFPLTVTSAQKNPTAFYLCASSIDRVNTEAFFGQGTRLTVV.

This rearrangement joins TRBV5-6 to TRBJ2-7; the match to TRBD2 covers 13 bases. The trim removed 4 bases at V and 2 bases at J, leaving 6 bases unmatched. This CDR3 is 16 amino acids long. Germline V gene data show CDR1 as SGHDT and CDR2 as YYEEEE. Written as DNA, the CDR3 is TGTGCCAGCAGCCCGGGGACTAGCGGGGCCACCTACGAGCAGTACTTC. Protein: CASSPGTSGATYEQYF. The variable domain in full, with the rest retrieved from reference TRBV5-6 and TRBJ2-7, is DAGVTQSPTHLIKTRGQQVTLRCSPKSGHDTVSWYQQALGQGPQFIFQYYEEEERQRGNFPDRFSGHQFPNYSSELNVNALLLGDSALYLCASSPGTSGATYEQYFGPGTRLTVT.

The chain joins TRBV12-5 to TRBJ2-7; 9 bases are a match to TRBD2. The CDR3 consists of 16 residues. The ends lost 0 bases at V and 7 bases at J; junction bases unmatched: 10. CDR1 and CDR2 from the germline V gene are LGHNT and FRNRAP. CDR3 residues: CASGLVASGIAGEQYF. CDR3 nucleotides: TGTGCTAGTGGTTTGGTTGCTAGCGGGATTGCGGGGGAGCAGTACTTC. The full variable domain, with the rest looked up from reference TRBV12-5 and TRBJ2-7, is DARVTQTPRHKVTEMGQEVTMRCQPILGHNTVFWYRQTMMQGLELLAYFRNRAPLDDSGMPKDRFSAEMPDATLATLKIQPSEPRDSAVYFCASGLVASGIAGEQYFGPGTRLTVT.

The chain links TRBV2 to TRBJ1-3; D unclear. In germline, CDR1 is SNHLY, CDR2 FYNNEI. V dropped 8 bases and J dropped 1 base, with 18 bases sitting between them. The CDR3 spans 16 residues. CDR3 amino acids: CASLYITKTSGNTIYF. The CDR3 DNA reads as TGTGCCAGCTTATACATCACGAAGACTTCTGGAAACACCATATATTTT.

This chain connects TRBV19 to TRBJ1-4; 9 bases match TRBD1. The CDR3 consists of 17 residues. In germline, CDR1 is LNHDA, CDR2 SQIVND (reference sequence). The ends lost 4 bases at V and 0 bases at J; junction bases unmatched: 6. The CDR3 region is CASSRGQGSATNEKLFF. The CDR3 DNA reads as TGTGCCAGTAGTAGAGGACAGGGGTCTGCAACTAATGAAAAACTGTTTTTT. Supplemented by reference TRBV19 and TRBJ1-4, the full variable domain reads DGGITQSPKYLFRKEGQNVTLSCEQNLNHDAMYWYRQDPGQGLRLIYYSQIVNDFQKGDIAEGYSVSREKKESFPLTVTSAQKNPTAFYLCASSRGQGSATNEKLFFGSGTQLSVL.

The rearrangement uses TRBV9 and TRBJ1-2; 7 bases align to TRBD1. The V gene end was trimmed by 3 bases and the J gene end by 3 bases; junction bases not matched to a gene: 11. The CDR3 has 16 amino acids. The germline V gene encodes CDR1 SGDLS and CDR2 YYNGEE. The CDR3 spells CASSGYRQGEDYGYTF. DNA for the CDR3: TGTGCCAGCAGCGGATACAGACAGGGCGAGGACTATGGCTACACCTTC.

The chain joins TRBV27 to TRBJ2-7; tentative D call: TRBD1 (7 bases). V was shortened by 8 bases and J by 7 bases, with 21 bases between the two germline ends. The length of the CDR3 is 14 residues. CDR1 is MNHEY and CDR2 is SMNVEV in the germline V gene (reference sequence). The CDR3 DNA reads as TGTGCCAGCTCTTCCCTGGAGGGGGCGAGGGAGCAGTACTTC. It translates to CASSSLEGAREQYF.

The gene calls are TRBV18 and TRBJ2-3; 10 nucleotides agree with TRBD2. This CDR3 region has 16 residues. After removal of 3 bases from V and 1 base from J, the junction contained 4 bases not matched to a gene. The germline V gene encodes CDR1 KGHSH and CDR2 LQKENI. The CDR3 nucleotides read TGTGCCAGCTCACCTGGACTAGCGGACCGCACAGATACGCAGTATTTT. It specifies CASSPGLADRTDTQYF.

The chain has TRBV9 and TRBJ1-1; D is unclear. CDR3 length: 17 amino acids. V was clipped by 4 bases and J by 0 bases, with 19 bases between them. The germline V gene has CDR1 SGDLS and CDR2 YYNGEE. The CDR3 sequence is CASSPHPGPTMNTEAFF. The CDR3 coding sequence is TGTGCCAGCAGCCCACACCCGGGTCCGACTATGAACACTGAAGCTTTCTTT.

V is TRBV19 and J is TRBJ1-1, with 9 bases that match TRBD1. V trimming: 5 bases; J trimming: 6 bases; junction bases outside the gene matches: 10. Germline CDR1 LNHDA, CDR2 SQIVND (reference sequence). The CDR3 runs to 15 residues. The CDR3 DNA reads TGTGCCAGTAGTCCTTCGACAGGGGGATCAGCTGAAGCTTTCTTT. Translated, it gives CASSPSTGGSAEAFF.

The rearrangement links TRBV7-2 to TRBJ1-5; 9 nucleotides line up with TRBD1. J was trimmed by 2 bases and V by 5 bases; bases with no gene match: 4. CDR3 length equals 15 residues. Looked up from germline, CDR1 is SGHTA and CDR2 is FQGNSA. CDR3 nucleotides: TGTGCCAGCAGCGACAGGGGGGTGGGCAATCAGCCCCAGCATTTT. Protein: CASSDRGVGNQPQHF. Combining the CDR3 with reference TRBV7-2 and TRBJ1-5 gives the whole variable domain GAGVSQSPSNKVTEKGKDVELRCDPISGHTALYWYRQSLGQGLEFLIYFQGNSAPDKSGLPSDRFSAERTGGSVSTLTIQRTQQEDSAVYLCASSDRGVGNQPQHFGDGTRLSIL.

This chain joins TRBV5-3 and TRBJ2-5, with 10 nucleotides matching TRBD2. TRBV5-3 is recorded as an ORF, its role being uncertain. J gave up 5 bases and V 4 bases, and 20 bases lay outside the gene matches. CDR3 length: 19 residues. The CDR3 sequence: CARSPSRLYSGRFRETQYF. The DNA for the CDR3 is TGTGCCAGAAGCCCGTCCCGGTTATATAGCGGGAGGTTCCGGGAGACCCAGTACTTC.

This clone was seen more than once but under ten times. This chain joins TRBV30 and TRBJ2-3; TRBD2 matches 7 bases. Trimming removed 2 bases from V and 3 bases from J; junction bases left unmatched: 8. The CDR3 is 15 residues long. Germline values: CDR1 GTSNPN, CDR2 SVGIG (reference sequence). This chain's CDR3 is CAWSTGGSLTDTQYF. The CDR3 DNA follows: TGTGCCTGGAGTACGGGCGGGAGCCTAACAGATACGCAGTATTTT.

This clone was seen more than once but under ten times. The chain uses TRBV29-1 and TRBJ2-7; D perhaps matches TRBD1 (6 bases). Germline CDR1 and CDR2: SQVTM and ANQGSEA. The CDR3 consists of 12 residues. The ends were cut back, 6 bases at V and 3 bases at J, with 12 bases in the middle. The CDR3 loop is CSVRDTLYEQYF. The CDR3 region has the DNA TGCAGCGTGAGGGACACCCTCTACGAGCAGTACTTC.

J is TRBJ1-4 and V is TRBV30; unclear D gene. The CDR3 runs to 15 residues. Trimming took off 3 bases at V and 7 bases at J, with 18 bases between the two ends. Germline CDR1 GTSNPN, CDR2 SVGIG (reference sequence). CDR3 sequence reads: CAWRSMGRETEKLFF. CDR3 coding DNA: TGTGCCTGGAGGAGTATGGGGAGGGAGACTGAAAAACTGTTTTTT.